This entry lists 16 T cell receptor beta chains sequenced from one sample in a study of regulatory T cells in long-lasting Graves disease. The time point was: persistent/refractory GD, antithyroid drugs over 5 years with positive TRAb. Preparation of the TCR library used RNA extracted from PBMCs. CDR3-region Arm-PCR and iRepertoire HTBI primers produced the TCR beta libraries. MiXCR, applied by TCRdb to the multiplex PCR reads, yields one record per CDR3 protein. Altogether hundreds of thousands of distinct CDR3 sequences are present, 20% to 25% being singletons, with the ten largest covering roughly 7%. Sequencing was performed on peripheral blood mononuclear cells (PBMCs), taken when the disease was refractory, from a patient treated with antithyroid drugs. These receptors were collected from a female donor with Graves disease.

A few counts support this clonotype. The chain uses TRBV19 and TRBJ2-7, with 7 nucleotides matching TRBD1. CDR1 LNHDA and CDR2 SQIVND come from the germline V gene (reference sequence). The ends lost 5 bases at V and 0 bases at J; junction bases unmatched: 7. This CDR3 spans 15 amino acids. CDR3 sequence: CASSALQGSSYEQYF. The CDR3 DNA is TGTGCCAGTAGTGCTCTACAGGGGAGCTCCTACGAGCAGTACTTC.

Turning to this clonotype: A much larger clone differs from this one at a single base, so this may be a read error. The chain links TRBV20-1 to TRBJ1-4; 7 positions agree with TRBD1. The CDR3 has 17 residues. Trimming cost V 3 bases and J 3 bases; bases outside gene matches: 13. Germline CDR1 and CDR2: DFQATT and SNEGSKA (reference sequence). CDR3 region: CSARARPLGTANEKLFF. CDR3 DNA sequence: TGCAGTGCTAGGGCTCGTCCTCTCGGGACAGCTAATGAAAAACTGTTTTTT.

The chain is built from TRBV3-1 and TRBJ1-5, with unresolved D. V dropped 3 bases and J dropped 6 bases, with 9 bases sitting between them. Germline V gene lookup returns CDR1 LGHDT and CDR2 YNNKEL (reference sequence). The CDR3 contains 13 residues. The CDR3 spells CASSQLLSQPQHF. In DNA form, the CDR3 reads TGTGCCAGCAGCCAGCTCCTCTCTCAGCCCCAGCATTTT.

This clonotype was detected ten times or more. The CDR3 region is CASGRSSGTGHSPLHF. DNA for the CDR3: TGTGCCAGCGGCAGATCATCCGGGACAGGGCACTCACCCCTCCACTTT. V gene TRBV6-1 combines with J gene TRBJ1-6, with 9 bases lining up with TRBD1. Per germline, CDR1 MNHNS and CDR2 SASEGT. Trimming took 8 bases from V and 10 from J; bases not matched to a gene: 15. The CDR3 contains 16 residues.

This chain connects TRBV30 to TRBJ2-2; D is ambiguous. The germline V and J ends were trimmed by 2 bases and 2 bases, with 3 bases remaining between them. Germline V gives CDR1 GTSNPN, CDR2 SVGIG (reference sequence). The CDR3 length is 12 residues. The CDR3 DNA reads as TGTGCCTGGAGTCTCAACACCGGGGAGCTGTTTTTT. Protein product: CAWSLNTGELFF.

This sequence joins TRBV5-1 and TRBJ2-7; 9 bases line up with TRBD2. The CDR3 covers 14 residues. Unmatched junction bases numbered 6, after V lost 5 bases and J lost 3 bases. CDR1 is SGHRS and CDR2 is YFSETQ in the germline V gene. This CDR3 is CASRLAGEFYEQYF. The CDR3 DNA sequence: TGCGCCAGCAGATTAGCGGGGGAGTTCTACGAGCAGTACTTC.

The V gene is TRBV7-9, the J gene TRBJ2-7, with unresolved D. The CDR3 has 13 residues. The germline V and J ends were trimmed by 5 bases and 3 bases, with 11 bases remaining between them. The germline gives CDR1 SEHNR, CDR2 FQNEAQ (reference sequence). The CDR3 is CASSIGPFYEQYF. CDR3 sequence (DNA): TGTGCCAGCAGCATTGGACCCTTCTACGAGCAGTACTTC.

The chain joins TRBV20-1 to TRBJ2-3; tentatively, D is TRBD2 (7 bases). The V end lost 1 base, the J end lost 5 bases, and 19 bases lay between the germline ends. There are 16 residues in the CDR3. Germline values: CDR1 DFQATT, CDR2 SNEGSKA (reference sequence). The DNA of the CDR3 is TGCAGTGCTAGAGTGGCCTGGCGGGGGCAGGGAGATACGCAGTATTTT. This encodes CSARVAWRGQGDTQYF.

This clonotype showed up just a few times. The chain employs TRBV11-2 and TRBJ2-2; unclear D gene. V lost 5 bases, J lost 4 bases, and 11 bases lay in between. Germline V gives CDR1 SGHAT, CDR2 FQNNGV. This CDR3 has 14 residues. Written as DNA, the CDR3 is TGTGCCAGCAGCCCAGTAGTCTCCACCGGGGAGCTGTTTTTT. This gives the protein CASSPVVSTGELFF.

Notes on this clonotype: One junction end disagrees with the germline gene, perhaps due to a read error. This rearrangement joins TRBV12-5 to TRBJ1-2; 7 positions match TRBD1. Germline-derived CDR1 and CDR2 are LGHNT and FRNRAP. There are 16 residues in the CDR3. CDR3 loop: CASGLVSGQRPYGYTF. DNA of the CDR3: TGTGCCAGTGGTTTGGTATCGGGACAGAGGCCTTATGGCTACACCTTC.

This clonotype was picked up many times. This rearrangement joins TRBV7-3 to TRBJ1-1; D unclear. Trimming took 3 bases from V and 0 from J, leaving 5 bases between them. Germline CDR1 reads SGHTA; CDR2 reads FQGTGA. CDR3 length: 13 residues. CDR3 coding DNA: TGTGCCAGCAGCTTCGGGATGAACACTGAAGCTTTCTTT. Amino acids: CASSFGMNTEAFF. The variable domain in full, completed from reference TRBV7-3 and TRBJ1-1, reads GAGVSQTPSNKVTEKGKYVELRCDPISGHTALYWYRQSLGQGPEFLIYFQGTGAADDSGLPNDRFFAVRPEGSVSTLKIQRTERGDSAVYLCASSFGMNTEAFFGQGTRLTVV.

This clonotype was detected only once. The rearrangement joins TRBV6-1 to TRBJ1-3, with D unclear. V was pared by 8 bases and J by 1 base, with 6 bases between. This CDR3 is built from 12 residues. Germline lookup yields CDR1 MNHNS and CDR2 SASEGT. The CDR3 DNA follows: TGTGCCAGCCGGGAATCTGGAAACACCATATATTTT. Its translation is CASRESGNTIYF.

Worth noting for this clonotype: A much larger clone lies a single base off, so this may be a read error. The rearrangement uses TRBV6-1 and TRBJ1-5; TRBD1 might be the D (6 bases). V shed 8 bases and J shed 0 bases, with 8 bases lying between them. The germline gives CDR1 MNHNS, CDR2 SASEGT. The CDR3 length is 13 residues. The DNA of the CDR3 is TGTGCCAGCGAGGGGGATAGCAATCAGCCCCAGCATTTT. Translation: CASEGDSNQPQHF.

This clonotype appeared a few times. The rearrangement joins TRBV7-9 to TRBJ1-1; TRBD1 matches 7 bases. Germline CDR1 is SEHNR and CDR2 is FQNEAQ (reference sequence). This CDR3 spans 13 amino acids. The trim removed 6 bases at V and 5 bases at J, leaving 6 bases unmatched. The CDR3, as DNA: TGTGCCAGCAGAAACCAGGGGGGTACTGAAGCTTTCTTT. It translates to CASRNQGGTEAFF.

This clonotype was recorded at least ten times. This rearrangement joins TRBV20-1 to TRBJ1-1; D is undetermined. V was pared by 3 bases and J by 1 base, with 6 bases between. This CDR3 region has 12 residues. The V gene's germline CDR1 is DFQATT and CDR2 SNEGSKA (reference sequence). The CDR3 DNA reads TGCAGTGCTAGGCGGCAGAACACTGAAGCTTTCTTT. Protein sequence: CSARRQNTEAFF.

This clonotype has more than one count but fewer than ten. The chain carries TRBV7-6 and TRBJ2-2; 7 nucleotides match TRBD1. The CDR3 has 14 residues. Losses at the gene ends were 1 base for V and 7 bases for J; bases not matched to a gene: 3. Germline CDR1 and CDR2: SGHVS and FNYEAQ. The CDR3 DNA reads TGTGCCAGCAGCTTAGACAGGGGATTCGGGGAGCTGTTTTTT. It translates to CASSLDRGFGELFF.